The T cell receptor (beta chain) described here comes from a study of cytomegalovirus exposure and HLA in healthy donors. Turning to the study itself: Some 87 million unique TCRs from HLA-typed donors were held in an early release of data.

It was with 60 Vbeta and 13 Jbeta primers that the PCR ran. The protocol was immunoSEQ multiplex PCR, while the TCRdb copy is restricted to in-frame clones and leaves out a portion. The table lists around 80,000 clones, about a tenth of them singletons, with approximately 25% in the top ten. The sample was PBMCs. The receptor was isolated from a man between 60 and 70 years old in good health and CMV-seropositive.

The CDR3: CASSSQRTGELFF. The CDR3 DNA reads as TGTGCCAGCAGTAGCCAGCGGACCGGGGAGCTGTTTTTT. This chain joins TRBV7-2 and TRBJ2-2, with D possibly matching TRBD2 (5 bases). The germline CDR1 and CDR2 sequences are SGHTA and FQGNSA. Trimming took off 6 bases at V and 5 bases at J, with 10 bases between the two ends. The CDR3 contains 13 residues.